A few counts support the clone carrying this T cell receptor (beta chain). Its antigen is unidentified. The data stem from a study of CD8 T cells in ankylosing spondylitis. General study findings and limits: Disease-associated clones were reportedly significantly overrepresented in matched ankylosing spondylitis synovial fluid.

TCR beta libraries were made by quantitative 5'-RACE with molecular barcodes. TCRdb processed the 5' RACE reads anew with MiXCR; each CDR3 protein has one entry. The sample consists of approximately 28,000 distinct CDR3 sequences, 7.9% of them appearing once. The origin of this receptor is a male donor with ankylosing spondylitis or in good health (not recorded which). Material for sequencing was blood.

CDR3 sequence reads: CSARDKTGTYEQYF. As DNA, the CDR3 is TGCAGTGCTAGGGACAAGACCGGAACCTACGAGCAGTACTTC. V usage is TRBV20-1 and J usage is TRBJ2-7; maybe TRBD1 (5 bases). This CDR3 has 14 residues. V lost 3 bases and J lost 2, with 14 bases in between. CDR1 DFQATT and CDR2 SNEGSKA come from the germline V gene (reference sequence).